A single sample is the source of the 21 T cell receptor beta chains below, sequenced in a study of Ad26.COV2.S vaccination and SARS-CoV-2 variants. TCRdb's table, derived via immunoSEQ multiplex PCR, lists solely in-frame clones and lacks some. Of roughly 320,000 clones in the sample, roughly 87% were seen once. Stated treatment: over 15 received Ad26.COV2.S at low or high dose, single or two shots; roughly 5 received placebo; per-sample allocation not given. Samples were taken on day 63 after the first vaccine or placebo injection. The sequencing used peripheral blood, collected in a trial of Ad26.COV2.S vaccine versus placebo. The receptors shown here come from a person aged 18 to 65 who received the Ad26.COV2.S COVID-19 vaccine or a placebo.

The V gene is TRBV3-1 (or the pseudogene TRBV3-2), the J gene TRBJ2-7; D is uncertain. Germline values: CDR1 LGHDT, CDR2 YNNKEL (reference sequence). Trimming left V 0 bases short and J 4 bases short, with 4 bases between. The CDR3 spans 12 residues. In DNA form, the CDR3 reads TGTGCCAGCAGCCAAGACCGGTACGAGCAGTACTTC. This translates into CASSQDRYEQYF.

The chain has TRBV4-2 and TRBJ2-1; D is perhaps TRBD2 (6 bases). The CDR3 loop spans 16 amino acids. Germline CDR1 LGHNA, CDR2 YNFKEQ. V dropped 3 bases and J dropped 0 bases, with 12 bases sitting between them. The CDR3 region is CASSQGLHSSYNEQFF. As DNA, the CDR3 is TGTGCCAGCAGCCAGGGACTCCATAGCTCCTACAATGAGCAGTTCTTC.

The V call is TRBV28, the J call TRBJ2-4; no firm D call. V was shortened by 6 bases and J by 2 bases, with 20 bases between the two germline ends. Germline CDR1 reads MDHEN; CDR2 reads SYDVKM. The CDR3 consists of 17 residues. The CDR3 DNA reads TGTGCCAGCAGGAGATCGGGTCCCCAAGGCCCCAAAAACATTCAGTACTTC. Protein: CASRRSGPQGPKNIQYF.

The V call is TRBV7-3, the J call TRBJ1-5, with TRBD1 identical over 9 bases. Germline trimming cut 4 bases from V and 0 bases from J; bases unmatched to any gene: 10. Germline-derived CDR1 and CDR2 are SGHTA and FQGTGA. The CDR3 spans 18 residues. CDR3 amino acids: CASSSRDRVVHSNQPQHF. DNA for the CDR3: TGTGCCAGCAGCTCCCGGGACAGGGTTGTTCATAGCAATCAGCCCCAGCATTTT.

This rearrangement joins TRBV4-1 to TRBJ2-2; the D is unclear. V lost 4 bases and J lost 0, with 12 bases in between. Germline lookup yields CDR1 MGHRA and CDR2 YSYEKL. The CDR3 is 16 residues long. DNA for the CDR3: TGCGCCAGCAGCCTTTACAGTGGCCCGAACACCGGGGAGCTGTTTTTT. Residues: CASSLYSGPNTGELFF.

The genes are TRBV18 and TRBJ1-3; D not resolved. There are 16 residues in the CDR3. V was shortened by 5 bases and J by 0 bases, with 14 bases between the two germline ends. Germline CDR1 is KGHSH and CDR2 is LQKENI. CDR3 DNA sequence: TGTGCCAGCTCAGACTCTCCCCAGGTCTCTGGAAACACCATATATTTT. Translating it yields CASSDSPQVSGNTIYF.

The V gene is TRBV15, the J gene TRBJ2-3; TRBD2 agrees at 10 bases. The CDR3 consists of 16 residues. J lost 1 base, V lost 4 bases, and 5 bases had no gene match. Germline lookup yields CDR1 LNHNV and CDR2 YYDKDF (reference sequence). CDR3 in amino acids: CATSTRLAGGTDTQYF. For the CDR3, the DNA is TGTGCCACCAGCACGAGGCTAGCGGGAGGCACAGATACGCAGTATTTT.

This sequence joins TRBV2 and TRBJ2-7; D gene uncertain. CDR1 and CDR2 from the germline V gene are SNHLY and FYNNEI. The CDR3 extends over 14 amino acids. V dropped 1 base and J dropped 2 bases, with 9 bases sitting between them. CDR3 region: CASSEVGVAYEQYF. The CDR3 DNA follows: TGTGCCAGCAGTGAAGTGGGTGTCGCCTACGAGCAGTACTTC.

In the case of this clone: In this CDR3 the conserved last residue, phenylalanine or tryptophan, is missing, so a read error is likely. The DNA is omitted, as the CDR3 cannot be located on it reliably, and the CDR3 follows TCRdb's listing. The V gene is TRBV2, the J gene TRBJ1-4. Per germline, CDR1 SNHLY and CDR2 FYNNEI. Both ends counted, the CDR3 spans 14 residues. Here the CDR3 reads CASSDVGPTRTVCV.

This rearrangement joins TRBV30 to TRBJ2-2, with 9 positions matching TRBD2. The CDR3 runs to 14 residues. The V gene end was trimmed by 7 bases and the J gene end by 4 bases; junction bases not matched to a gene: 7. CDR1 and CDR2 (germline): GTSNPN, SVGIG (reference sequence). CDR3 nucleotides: TGTGCCTCATCGCGGGGGGGCCCCACCGGGGAGCTGTTTTTT. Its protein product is CASSRGGPTGELFF.

The CDR3 sequence: CASGDLGTDTQYF. Here the CDR3 DNA reads TGTGCCAGCGGGGACCTGGGCACAGATACGCAGTATTTT. The chain couples TRBV7-8 to TRBJ2-3; either TRBD1 or TRBD2 may fit D (5 bases each). Trimming took 8 bases from V and 1 from J, leaving 10 bases between them. The germline V gene encodes CDR1 SGHVS and CDR2 FQNEAQ. The CDR3 is made up of 13 amino acids.

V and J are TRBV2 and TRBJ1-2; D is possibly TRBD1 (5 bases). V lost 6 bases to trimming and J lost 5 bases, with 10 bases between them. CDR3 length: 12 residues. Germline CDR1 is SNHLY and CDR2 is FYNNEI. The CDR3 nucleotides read TGTGCCAGCAGCGGGACTGATTATGGCTACACCTTC. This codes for CASSGTDYGYTF.

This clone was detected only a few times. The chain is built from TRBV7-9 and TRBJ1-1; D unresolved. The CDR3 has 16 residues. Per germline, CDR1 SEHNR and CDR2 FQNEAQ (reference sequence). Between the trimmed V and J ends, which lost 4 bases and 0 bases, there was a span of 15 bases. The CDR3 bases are TGTGCCAGCAGCTCGTACAATGGACCCATGAACACTGAAGCTTTCTTT. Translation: CASSSYNGPMNTEAFF.

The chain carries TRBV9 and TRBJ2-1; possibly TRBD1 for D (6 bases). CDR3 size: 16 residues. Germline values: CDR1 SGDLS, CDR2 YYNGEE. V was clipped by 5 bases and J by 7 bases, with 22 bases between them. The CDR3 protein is CASSYHRAIALNEQFF. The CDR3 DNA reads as TGTGCCAGCAGTTACCACAGGGCGATTGCTCTTAATGAGCAGTTCTTC. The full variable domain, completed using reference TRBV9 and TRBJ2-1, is DSGVTQTPKHLITATGQRVTLRCSPRSGDLSVYWYQQSLDQGLQFLIQYYNGEERAKGNILERFSAQQFPDLHSELNLSSLELGDSALYFCASSYHRAIALNEQFFGPGTRLTVL.

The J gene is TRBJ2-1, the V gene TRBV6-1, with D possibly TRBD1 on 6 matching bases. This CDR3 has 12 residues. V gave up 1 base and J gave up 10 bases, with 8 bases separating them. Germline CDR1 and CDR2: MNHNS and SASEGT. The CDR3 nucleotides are TGTGCCAGCAGTGAAGGGACAGAAGAGCAGTTCTTC. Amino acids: CASSEGTEEQFF.

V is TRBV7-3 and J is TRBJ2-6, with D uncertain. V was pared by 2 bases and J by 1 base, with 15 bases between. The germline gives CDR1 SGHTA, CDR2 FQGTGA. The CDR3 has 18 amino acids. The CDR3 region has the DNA TGTGCCAGCAGCTTAGGGCCCCTGCCCCGATCTGGGGCCAACGTCCTGACTTTC. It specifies CASSLGPLPRSGANVLTF.

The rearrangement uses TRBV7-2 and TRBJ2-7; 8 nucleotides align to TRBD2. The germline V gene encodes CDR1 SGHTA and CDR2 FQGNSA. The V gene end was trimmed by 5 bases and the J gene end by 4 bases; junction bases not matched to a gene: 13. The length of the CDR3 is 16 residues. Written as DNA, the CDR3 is TGTGCCAGCAGCGTAATCGGGGGGGCCGTCGAGTACGAGCAGTACTTC. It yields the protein CASSVIGGAVEYEQYF. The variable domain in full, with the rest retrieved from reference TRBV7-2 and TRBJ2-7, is GAGVSQSPSNKVTEKGKDVELRCDPISGHTALYWYRQSLGQGLEFLIYFQGNSAPDKSGLPSDRFSAERTGGSVSTLTIQRTQQEDSAVYLCASSVIGGAVEYEQYFGPGTRLTVT.

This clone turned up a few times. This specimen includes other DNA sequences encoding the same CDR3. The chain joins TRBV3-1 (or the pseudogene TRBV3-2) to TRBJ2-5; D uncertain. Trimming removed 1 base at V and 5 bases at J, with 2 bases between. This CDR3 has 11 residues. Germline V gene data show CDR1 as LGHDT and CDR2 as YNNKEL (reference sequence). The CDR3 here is CASSQVETQYF. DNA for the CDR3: TGTGCCAGCAGCCAAGTGGAGACCCAGTACTTC.

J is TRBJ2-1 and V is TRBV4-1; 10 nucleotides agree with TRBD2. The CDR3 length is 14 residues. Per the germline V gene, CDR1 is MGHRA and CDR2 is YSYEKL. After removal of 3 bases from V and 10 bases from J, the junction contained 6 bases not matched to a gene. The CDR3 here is CASSHPGLAQEQFF. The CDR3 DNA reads TGCGCCAGCAGCCACCCGGGACTAGCGCAAGAGCAGTTCTTC.

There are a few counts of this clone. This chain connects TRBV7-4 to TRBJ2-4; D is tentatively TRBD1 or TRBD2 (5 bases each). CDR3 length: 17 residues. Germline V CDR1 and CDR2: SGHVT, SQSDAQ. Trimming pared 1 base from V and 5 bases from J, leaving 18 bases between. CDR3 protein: CASSLGGFHRQENIQYF. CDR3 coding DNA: TGTGCCAGCAGCTTAGGGGGGTTCCACCGGCAAGAAAACATTCAGTACTTC.

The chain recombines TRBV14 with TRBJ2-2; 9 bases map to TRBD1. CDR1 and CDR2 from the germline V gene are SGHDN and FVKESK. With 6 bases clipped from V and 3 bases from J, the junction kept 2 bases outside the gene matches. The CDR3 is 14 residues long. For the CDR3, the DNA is TGTGCCAGCAGGCGGACAGGGGACACCGGGGAGCTGTTTTTT. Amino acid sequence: CASRRTGDTGELFF.